Following are 3 T cell receptor beta chains from one sample sequenced in a study of blood T cells in healthy people across ages. Primers used in a second PCR of roughly 6 to 12 cycles were a sample-barcoded 5' primer and a J-beta primer mix. TCRdb redid the calling of the 5' RACE reads with MiXCR, one entry per CDR3 protein. The profile covers 1,500,000 or so distinct CDR3 sequences, with about 45% appearing a single time and around 4% taken by the ten largest. Sample: blood. These receptors all stem from a woman between 18 and 29 years old in good health.

This clonotype was seen at least ten times. The chain links TRBV12-3 or TRBV12-4 to TRBJ2-3; D gene unclear. The CDR3 spans 13 residues. The V end was cut by 3 bases, the J end by 4 bases, with 8 bases between. Written as DNA, the CDR3 is TGTGCCAGCAGTTTGGTTCCGGCAGATACGCAGTATTTT. Its protein is CASSLVPADTQYF.

The rearrangement joins TRBV27 to TRBJ1-2; D call uncertain. V gave up 3 bases and J gave up 1 base, with 9 bases separating them. The CDR3 has 14 amino acids. Germline CDR1 is MNHEY and CDR2 is SMNVEV (reference sequence). In DNA, the CDR3 is TGTGCCAGCAGTTTCACCGCGGATAACTATGGCTACACCTTC. This gives the protein CASSFTADNYGYTF.

The chain has TRBV2 and TRBJ1-5; no definite D call. The CDR3 is made up of 15 amino acids. The V and J ends lost 3 bases and 0 bases respectively, with 9 bases between them. Germline V lookup: CDR1 SNHLY, CDR2 FYNNEI. CDR3 in amino acids: CASSDWADSNQPQHF. CDR3 nucleotide sequence: TGTGCCAGCAGTGATTGGGCGGATAGCAATCAGCCCCAGCATTTT.